This TCR beta chain appears in the sequencing data of a study of OX40 agonist ivuxolimab in advanced cancers. The wider study: People in dose escalation had one of these cancers: hepatocellular carcinoma, melanoma, renal cell or head and neck cancer.

This clone was seen a single time. The antigen is unknown. Clones were sequenced by immunoSEQ multiplex PCR, and TCRdb holds only the in-frame ones, with some missing. Among fewer than 20,000 clones, approximately 86% were seen once, and the ten largest hold 3% to 4%. The study's findings and limits: Mean expanded clone counts were higher in CD8+ than CD4+ T cells. The antigens recognized by the expanded peripheral T cells, that is their antigen specificity, were not determined. Circulating CD4+ and CD8+ T cells showed clonal expansion by week 6 at 0.1 to 3.0 mg/kg.

The sequences come from CD4+ or CD8+ T cells sorted from blood, collected in a trial of the OX40 agonist ivuxolimab. The source of this sequence is an adult with an advanced solid tumor such as melanoma, head and neck, liver or kidney cancer.

The CDR3 bases are TGTGCCAGCAGCTTATACAATGAGCAGTTCTTC. It translates to CASSLYNEQFF. The chain is built from TRBV5-4 and TRBJ2-1; D ambiguous. The CDR3 loop spans 11 amino acids. Germline CDR1 and CDR2: SGHNT and YYREEE (reference sequence). V gave up 2 bases and J gave up 4 bases, with 1 base separating them.